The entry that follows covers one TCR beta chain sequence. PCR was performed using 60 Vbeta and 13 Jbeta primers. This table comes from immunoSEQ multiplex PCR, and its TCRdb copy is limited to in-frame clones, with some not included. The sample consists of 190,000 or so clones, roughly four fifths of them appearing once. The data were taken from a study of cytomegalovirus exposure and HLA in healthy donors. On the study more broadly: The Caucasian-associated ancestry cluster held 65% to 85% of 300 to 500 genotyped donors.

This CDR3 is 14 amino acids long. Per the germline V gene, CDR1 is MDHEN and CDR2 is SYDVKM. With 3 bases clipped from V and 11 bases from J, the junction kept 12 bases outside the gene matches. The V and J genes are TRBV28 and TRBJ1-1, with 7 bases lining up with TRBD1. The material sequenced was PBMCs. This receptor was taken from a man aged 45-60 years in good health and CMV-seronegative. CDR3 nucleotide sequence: TGTGCCAGCAGTTTGATAGGGACAGCCTTACGGGCTTTCTTT. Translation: CASSLIGTALRAFF.